One sample yielded the 21 T cell receptor beta chains listed below, sequenced in a study of blood T cell repertoires in COVID-19. The protocol was immunoSEQ multiplex PCR, while the TCRdb copy is restricted to in-frame clones and leaves out a portion. The sample lists under 65,000 clones, approximately 90% occurring once. The material sequenced was peripheral blood. The receptors shown here come from a woman over 75 with active COVID-19.

This chain connects TRBV27 to TRBJ2-7; the D gene is possibly TRBD2 (6 bases). V lost 6 bases and J lost 3, with 12 bases in between. The CDR3 is 13 residues long. Germline loops: CDR1 MNHEY, CDR2 SMNVEV (reference sequence). CDR3 in DNA: TGTGCCAGCAGGGGGACTTTAAGCTACGAGCAGTACTTC. The encoded protein is CASRGTLSYEQYF.

The chain carries TRBV7-9 and TRBJ1-2, with TRBD1 matching over 8 bases. Germline loops: CDR1 SEHNR, CDR2 FQNEAQ (reference sequence). There are 13 residues in the CDR3. The trim removed 5 bases at V and 5 bases at J, leaving 4 bases unmatched. The CDR3 spells CASSPGGVYGYTF. The CDR3 region has the DNA TGTGCCAGCAGCCCAGGGGGCGTATATGGCTACACCTTC.

The chain has TRBV28 and TRBJ2-3; the match to TRBD2 covers 9 bases. Losses at the gene ends were 3 bases for V and 2 bases for J; bases not matched to a gene: 3. Germline-derived CDR1 and CDR2 are MDHEN and SYDVKM. The CDR3 consists of 15 residues. The CDR3 sequence: CASSFPSGTTDTQYF. The CDR3, as DNA: TGTGCCAGCAGTTTCCCTAGCGGGACCACAGATACGCAGTATTTT.

This clone came up once. The chain carries TRBV5-1 and TRBJ2-1, with a tentative D call TRBD2 (7 bases). CDR3 length equals 15 residues. V was pared by 7 bases and J by 2 bases, with 16 bases between. From germline, CDR1 is SGHRS and CDR2 YFSETQ. The CDR3 nucleotides read TGCGCCAGCGGTCCAGAGGGGGGGACCTACAATGAGCAGTTCTTC. Protein sequence: CASGPEGGTYNEQFF.

The CDR3 here is CASSLTGGSNQPQHF. The CDR3 DNA is TGTGCCAGCTCACTCACAGGGGGGAGCAATCAGCCCCAGCATTTT. The V call is TRBV18, the J call TRBJ1-5, with 8 bases that match TRBD1. Germline CDR1 and CDR2: KGHSH and LQKENI. This CDR3 contains 15 residues. Trimming took 4 bases from V and 1 from J; bases not matched to a gene: 3.

J is TRBJ2-1 and V is TRBV4-1; 9 positions match TRBD2. This CDR3 is 13 amino acids long. V shed 3 bases and J 8 bases; nucleotides not matched to a gene: 2. Germline CDR1 MGHRA, CDR2 YSYEKL. The CDR3: CASSHLAGYEQFF. The CDR3 nucleotides read TGCGCCAGCAGCCACCTAGCGGGGTATGAGCAGTTCTTC.

The rearrangement joins TRBV18 to TRBJ1-1; no clear D. The CDR3 runs to 14 residues. V shed 2 bases and J shed 11 bases, with 18 bases lying between them. Germline assignment: CDR1 KGHSH and CDR2 LQKENI. CDR3 DNA sequence: TGTGCCAGCTCACCAAGACTTCCCCCGAGTCGTGCTTTCTTT. This gives the protein CASSPRLPPSRAFF.

This clone has only one observation. This sequence joins TRBV28 and TRBJ2-7; perhaps TRBD2 as D (5 bases). Deletions cut 4 bases from V and 7 bases from J, with 11 bases between. Germline CDR1 reads MDHEN; CDR2 reads SYDVKM. CDR3 length: 12 amino acids. The CDR3 nucleotides are TGTGCCAGCAGTTCCGGGAACCAGGAGCAGTACTTC. Protein: CASSSGNQEQYF.

This rearrangement joins TRBV7-8 to TRBJ1-2; 7 bases are a match to TRBD1. The J segment lost 2 bases and the V segment lost 1 base, leaving 7 bases of the junction unmatched. Germline V gives CDR1 SGHVS, CDR2 FQNEAQ. The length of the CDR3 is 16 residues. CDR3 protein: CASSLGGQGVNYGYTF. CDR3 DNA sequence: TGTGCCAGCAGCTTAGGGGGCCAGGGGGTAAACTATGGCTACACCTTC.

This clone was observed once. This rearrangement joins TRBV14 to TRBJ2-7; 8 bases map to TRBD1. The CDR3 is 15 amino acids. CDR1 and CDR2 from the germline V gene are SGHDN and FVKESK. With 4 bases clipped from V and 0 bases from J, the junction kept 5 bases outside the gene matches. CDR3 sequence (DNA): TGTGCCAGCAGCCGCAGGACAGGGAGCTCCTACGAGCAGTACTTC. Its protein is CASSRRTGSSYEQYF.

This rearrangement joins TRBV5-8 to TRBJ2-7; TRBD2 aligns across 8 bases. CDR3 length: 14 residues. CDR1 is SGHTS and CDR2 is YDEGEE in the germline V gene. Trimming took 0 bases from V and 2 from J; bases not matched to a gene: 1. CDR3 sequence reads: CASSLGAGAYEQYF. CDR3 in DNA: TGTGCCAGCAGCTTGGGAGCGGGAGCCTACGAGCAGTACTTC.

The table lists this clone with a few counts. J is TRBJ2-3 and V is TRBV11-1, with D tentatively TRBD2 (5 bases). V was pared by 1 base and J by 3 bases, with 8 bases between. The CDR3 loop spans 14 amino acids. Looked up from germline, CDR1 is SGHAT and CDR2 is FQDESV (reference sequence). The CDR3 DNA follows: TGTGCCAGCAGCTTAGACACGGGGACAGATACGCAGTATTTT. It yields the protein CASSLDTGTDTQYF.

This clone showed up just once. The CDR3 nucleotides read TGTGCCAGCAGCTTGAGAGGCACTGAAGCTTTCTTT. It translates to CASSLRGTEAFF. V is TRBV7-8 and J is TRBJ1-1; D uncertain. This CDR3 is 12 amino acids long. Germline V gives CDR1 SGHVS, CDR2 FQNEAQ. V shed 3 bases and J shed 4 bases, with 6 bases lying between them.

This chain links TRBV4-1 with TRBJ2-2; 10 bases match TRBD2. J gave up 1 base and V 4 bases, and 3 bases lay outside the gene matches. Per germline, CDR1 MGHRA and CDR2 YSYEKL. The CDR3 has 16 residues. CDR3 protein: CASSLGTSENTGELFF. The CDR3 DNA is TGCGCCAGCAGCCTTGGGACTAGCGAGAACACCGGGGAGCTGTTTTTT.

The chain employs TRBV28 and TRBJ2-7; a possible D gene is TRBD1 (6 bases). The CDR3 totals 11 residues. The germline V gene has CDR1 MDHEN and CDR2 SYDVKM. V was trimmed by 3 bases and J by 10 bases, leaving 10 bases between them. This chain's CDR3 is CASSFWGLQYF. The CDR3 DNA follows: TGTGCCAGCAGTTTTTGGGGGCTTCAGTACTTC.

This clone was counted once. The chain carries TRBV10-2 and TRBJ2-7; 9 nucleotides agree with TRBD1. The CDR3 covers 13 residues. V lost 5 bases, J lost 5 bases, and 4 bases stayed unmatched. CDR1 is WSHSY and CDR2 is SAAADI in the germline V gene. The CDR3 sequence is CASSRDRADEQYF. The CDR3 DNA follows: TGCGCCAGCAGTCGGGACAGGGCGGACGAGCAGTACTTC.

The chain uses TRBV6-5 and TRBJ2-7; 7 bases agree with TRBD2. The germline gives CDR1 MNHEY, CDR2 SVGAGI. Losses at the gene ends were 6 bases for V and 1 base for J; bases not matched to a gene: 9. CDR3 length: 15 amino acids. For the CDR3, the DNA is TGTGCCAGCAGCCCAGGTGGGGGGGTGTCCTACGAGCAGTACGTC. Translating gives CASSPGGGVSYEQYV.

The chain employs TRBV3-1 (or the pseudogene TRBV3-2) and TRBJ2-5, with 12 nucleotides matching TRBD1. CDR1 is LGHDT, CDR2 YNNKEL, per germline (reference sequence). J gave up 3 bases and V 4 bases, and 12 bases lay outside the gene matches. The CDR3 is made up of 18 amino acids. CDR3 protein: CASSRAHSGTGGKETQYF. CDR3 DNA sequence: TGTGCCAGCAGCCGAGCCCACTCCGGGACAGGGGGCAAAGAGACCCAGTACTTC.

The rearrangement links TRBV24-1 to TRBJ2-2; D gene unclear. The CDR3 covers 16 residues. Germline V gene sequence: CDR1 KGHDR, CDR2 SFDVKD. The V end lost 4 bases, the J end lost 0 bases, and 11 bases lay between the germline ends. The CDR3 DNA sequence: TGTGCCACCAGTGACCGCGATGAGACGAACACCGGGGAGCTGTTTTTT. This sequence encodes CATSDRDETNTGELFF.

The chain employs TRBV2 and TRBJ2-1, with D possibly TRBD2 on 5 matching bases. The CDR3 is made up of 12 amino acids. Trimming shortened V by 7 bases and J by 4 bases, and 8 bases separated the two germline ends. In germline, CDR1 is SNHLY, CDR2 FYNNEI. The chain's CDR3 is CASTLGYNEQFF. Here the CDR3 DNA reads TGTGCCAGCACACTAGGATACAATGAGCAGTTCTTC.

V usage is TRBV9 and J usage is TRBJ2-7; a weak D match, TRBD2 (6 bases). CDR1 and CDR2 (germline): SGDLS, YYNGEE. The CDR3 length is 14 residues. Trimming took off 0 bases at V and 2 bases at J, with 9 bases between the two ends. The CDR3 spells CASSVGAGTYEQYF. CDR3 DNA: TGTGCCAGCAGCGTAGGGGCGGGAACCTACGAGCAGTACTTC.